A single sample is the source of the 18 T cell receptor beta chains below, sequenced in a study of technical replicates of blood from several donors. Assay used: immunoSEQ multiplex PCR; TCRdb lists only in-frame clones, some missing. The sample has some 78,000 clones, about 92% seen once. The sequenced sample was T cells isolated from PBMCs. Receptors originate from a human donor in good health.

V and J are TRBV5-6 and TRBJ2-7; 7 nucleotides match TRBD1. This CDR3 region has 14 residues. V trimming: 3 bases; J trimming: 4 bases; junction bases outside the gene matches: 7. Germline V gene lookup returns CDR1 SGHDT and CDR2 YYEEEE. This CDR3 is CASSYPGTAYEQYF. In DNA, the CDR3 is TGTGCCAGCAGCTACCCCGGGACAGCTTACGAGCAGTACTTC.

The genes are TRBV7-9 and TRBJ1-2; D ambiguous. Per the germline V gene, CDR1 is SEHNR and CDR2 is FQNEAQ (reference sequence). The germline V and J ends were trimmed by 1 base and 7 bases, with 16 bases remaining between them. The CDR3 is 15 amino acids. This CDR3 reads CASSLDEGTYGGYTF. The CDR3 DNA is TGTGCCAGCAGCTTAGACGAGGGTACTTATGGTGGCTACACCTTC.

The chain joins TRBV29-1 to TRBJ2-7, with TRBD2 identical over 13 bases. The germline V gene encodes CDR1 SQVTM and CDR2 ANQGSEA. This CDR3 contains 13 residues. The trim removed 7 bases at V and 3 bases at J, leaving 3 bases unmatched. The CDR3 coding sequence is TGCAGCGCCGGGACTAGCGGGGTCTACGAGCAGTACTTC. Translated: CSAGTSGVYEQYF.

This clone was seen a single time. The CDR3: CAWSPINPTPAANEQFF. CDR3 sequence (DNA): TGTGCCTGGAGTCCCATTAATCCGACTCCGGCGGCTAATGAGCAGTTCTTC. V gene TRBV30 combines with J gene TRBJ2-1, with D unclear. There are 17 residues in the CDR3. Per the germline V gene, CDR1 is GTSNPN and CDR2 is SVGIG (reference sequence). V was pared by 2 bases and J by 7 bases, with 24 bases between.

The CDR3 region is CASSRLRETSYEQYF. DNA of the CDR3: TGTGCCAGCAGCCGTCTCAGGGAAACGTCCTACGAGCAGTACTTC. The rearrangement joins TRBV4-2 to TRBJ2-7; the D gene is possibly TRBD1 (5 bases). The CDR3 extends over 15 amino acids. From germline, CDR1 is LGHNA and CDR2 YNFKEQ. V lost 4 bases to trimming and J lost 1 base, with 14 bases between them.

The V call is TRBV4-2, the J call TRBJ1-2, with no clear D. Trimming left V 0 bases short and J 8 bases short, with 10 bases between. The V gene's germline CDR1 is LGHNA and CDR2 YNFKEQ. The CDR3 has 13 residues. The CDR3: CASSQDQVNGYTF. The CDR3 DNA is TGTGCCAGCAGCCAAGACCAGGTTAACGGCTACACCTTC.

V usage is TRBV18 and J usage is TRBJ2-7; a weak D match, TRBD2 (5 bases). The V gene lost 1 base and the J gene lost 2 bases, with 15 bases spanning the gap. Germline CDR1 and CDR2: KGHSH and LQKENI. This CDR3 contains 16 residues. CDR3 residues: CASSPLSAGTTYEQYF. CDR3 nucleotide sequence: TGTGCCAGCTCACCACTCTCCGCGGGCACGACCTACGAGCAGTACTTC. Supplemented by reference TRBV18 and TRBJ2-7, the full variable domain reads NAGVMQNPRHLVRRRGQEARLRCSPMKGHSHVYWYRQLPEEGLKFMVYLQKENIIDESGMPKERFSAEFPKEGPSILRIQQVVRGDSAAYFCASSPLSAGTTYEQYFGPGTRLTVT.

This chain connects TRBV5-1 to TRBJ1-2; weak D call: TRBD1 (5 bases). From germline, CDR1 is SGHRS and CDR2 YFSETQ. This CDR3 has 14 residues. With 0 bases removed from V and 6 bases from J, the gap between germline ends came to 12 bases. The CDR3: CASSLVRRGHGYTF. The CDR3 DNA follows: TGCGCCAGCAGCTTGGTTCGGCGGGGCCATGGCTACACCTTC.

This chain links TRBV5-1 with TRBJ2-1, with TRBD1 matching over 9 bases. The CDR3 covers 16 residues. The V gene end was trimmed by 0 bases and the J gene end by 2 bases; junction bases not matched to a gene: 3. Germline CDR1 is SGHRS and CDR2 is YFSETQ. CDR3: CASSLEDRGPYNEQFF. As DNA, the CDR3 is TGCGCCAGCAGCTTGGAGGACAGGGGCCCCTACAATGAGCAGTTCTTC.

CDR3 in DNA: TGTGCCAGCAGTTACTCCTGGACAGAAAATGAAAAACTGTTTTTT. Protein product: CASSYSWTENEKLFF. The chain joins TRBV6-5 to TRBJ1-4; possibly TRBD1 for D (6 bases). Trimming removed 0 bases from V and 5 bases from J, with 10 bases in between. The CDR3 length is 15 residues. CDR1 MNHEY and CDR2 SVGAGI come from the germline V gene.

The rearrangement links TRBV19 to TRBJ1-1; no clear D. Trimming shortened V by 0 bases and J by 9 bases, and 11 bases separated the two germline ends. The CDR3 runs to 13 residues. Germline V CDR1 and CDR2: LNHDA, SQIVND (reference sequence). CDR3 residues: CASSIDLNRKAFF. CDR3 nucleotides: TGTGCCAGTAGTATAGATCTCAACAGAAAAGCTTTCTTT.

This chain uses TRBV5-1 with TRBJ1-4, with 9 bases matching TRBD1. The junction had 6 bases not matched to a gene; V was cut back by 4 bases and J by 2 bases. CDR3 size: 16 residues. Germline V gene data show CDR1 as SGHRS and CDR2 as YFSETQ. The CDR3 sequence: CASSPGQGTTNEKLFF. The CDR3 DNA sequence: TGCGCCAGCAGCCCGGGACAGGGCACGACTAATGAAAAACTGTTTTTT.

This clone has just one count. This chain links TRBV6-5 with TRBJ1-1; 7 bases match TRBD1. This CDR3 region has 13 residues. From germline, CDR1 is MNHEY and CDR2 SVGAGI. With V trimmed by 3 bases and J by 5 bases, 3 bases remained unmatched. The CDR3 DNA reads TGTGCCAGCAGTTATAGACAGGGAACTGAAGCTTTCTTT. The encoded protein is CASSYRQGTEAFF.

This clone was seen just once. Here the CDR3 reads CASSFGESYEQYF. CDR3 bases: TGTGCCAGCAGTTTCGGGGAATCCTACGAGCAGTACTTC. The chain combines TRBV27 with TRBJ2-7; tentatively, D is TRBD2 (5 bases). The CDR3 sequence is 13 residues long. Per germline, CDR1 MNHEY and CDR2 SMNVEV (reference sequence). Deletions cut 3 bases from V and 1 base from J, with 7 bases between.

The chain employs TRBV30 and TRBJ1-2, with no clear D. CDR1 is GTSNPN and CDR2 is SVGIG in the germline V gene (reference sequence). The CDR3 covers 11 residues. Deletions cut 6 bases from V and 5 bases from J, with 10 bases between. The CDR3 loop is CACTESYGYTF. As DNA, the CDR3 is TGTGCCTGTACTGAATCGTATGGCTACACCTTC.

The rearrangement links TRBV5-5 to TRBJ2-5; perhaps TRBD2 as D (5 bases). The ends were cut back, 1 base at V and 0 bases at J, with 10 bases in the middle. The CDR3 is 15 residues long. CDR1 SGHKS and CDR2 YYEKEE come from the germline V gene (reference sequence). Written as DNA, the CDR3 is TGTGCCAGCAGCTTGAACGGGATGTACCAAGAGACCCAGTACTTC. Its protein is CASSLNGMYQETQYF.

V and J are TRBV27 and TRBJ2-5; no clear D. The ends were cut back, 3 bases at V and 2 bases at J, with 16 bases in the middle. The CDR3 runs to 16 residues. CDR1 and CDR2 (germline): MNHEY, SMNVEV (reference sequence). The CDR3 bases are TGTGCCAGCAGTTTCTCGTCGGGTGAGTGGCAAGAGACCCAGTACTTC. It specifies CASSFSSGEWQETQYF.

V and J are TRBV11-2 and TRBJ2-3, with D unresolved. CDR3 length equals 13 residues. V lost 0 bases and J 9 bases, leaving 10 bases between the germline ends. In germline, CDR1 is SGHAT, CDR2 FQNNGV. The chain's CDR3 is CASSLDSGLTQYF. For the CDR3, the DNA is TGTGCCAGCAGCTTAGATTCAGGATTGACGCAGTATTTT.